The present T cell receptor (beta chain) was sequenced within a study of T cell responses to AZD1222 COVID-19 vaccine. Sequencing was performed with immunoSEQ multiplex PCR; in TCRdb, only in-frame clones are kept and a portion is missing. The data hold 120,000 to 150,000 clones, with about 92% observed a single time. This receptor was identified in an adult in good health. Material: peripheral blood, obtained on day 0 of AZD1222 vaccination.

CDR3 bases: TGTGCCACCAGCAGAGGGGGGACTGTTAATGAGCAGTTCTTC. Encoded protein: CATSRGGTVNEQFF. The chain recombines TRBV15 with TRBJ2-1; D possibly corresponds to TRBD2 (6 bases). The CDR3 is made up of 14 amino acids. Trimming left V 1 base short and J 7 bases short, with 11 bases between. CDR1 LNHNV and CDR2 YYDKDF come from the germline V gene (reference sequence).